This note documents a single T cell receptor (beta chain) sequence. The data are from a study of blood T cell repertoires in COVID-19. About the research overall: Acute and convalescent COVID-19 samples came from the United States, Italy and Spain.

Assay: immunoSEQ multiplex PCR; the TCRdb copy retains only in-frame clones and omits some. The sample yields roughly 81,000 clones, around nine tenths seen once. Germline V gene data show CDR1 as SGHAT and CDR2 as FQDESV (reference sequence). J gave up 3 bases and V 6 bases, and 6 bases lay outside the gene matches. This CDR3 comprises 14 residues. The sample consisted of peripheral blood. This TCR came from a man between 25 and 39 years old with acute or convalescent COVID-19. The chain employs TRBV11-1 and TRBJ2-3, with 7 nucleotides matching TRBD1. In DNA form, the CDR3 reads TGTGCCAGCAGTCCGGGGACAGCTACAGATACGCAGTATTTT. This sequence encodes CASSPGTATDTQYF.